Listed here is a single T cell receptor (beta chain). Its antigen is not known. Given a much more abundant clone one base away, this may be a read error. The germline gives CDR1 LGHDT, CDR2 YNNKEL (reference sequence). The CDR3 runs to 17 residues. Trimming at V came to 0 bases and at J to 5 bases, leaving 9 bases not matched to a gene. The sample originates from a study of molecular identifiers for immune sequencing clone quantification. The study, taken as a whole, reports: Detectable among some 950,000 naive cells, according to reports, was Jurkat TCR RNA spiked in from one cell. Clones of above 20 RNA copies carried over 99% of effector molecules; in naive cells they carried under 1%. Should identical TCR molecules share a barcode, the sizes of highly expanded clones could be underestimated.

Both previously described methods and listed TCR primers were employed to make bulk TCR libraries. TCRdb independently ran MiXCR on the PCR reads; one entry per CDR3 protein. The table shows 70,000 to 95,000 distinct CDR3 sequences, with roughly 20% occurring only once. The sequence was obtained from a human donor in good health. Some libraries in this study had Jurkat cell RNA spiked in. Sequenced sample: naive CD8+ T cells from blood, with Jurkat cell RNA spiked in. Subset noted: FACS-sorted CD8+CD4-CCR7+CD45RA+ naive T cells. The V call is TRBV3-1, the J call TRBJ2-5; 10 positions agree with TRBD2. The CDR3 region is CASSQDRPSGSRETQYF. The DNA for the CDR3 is TGTGCCAGCAGCCAAGATAGGCCTAGCGGGAGCCGGGAGACCCAGTACTTC.